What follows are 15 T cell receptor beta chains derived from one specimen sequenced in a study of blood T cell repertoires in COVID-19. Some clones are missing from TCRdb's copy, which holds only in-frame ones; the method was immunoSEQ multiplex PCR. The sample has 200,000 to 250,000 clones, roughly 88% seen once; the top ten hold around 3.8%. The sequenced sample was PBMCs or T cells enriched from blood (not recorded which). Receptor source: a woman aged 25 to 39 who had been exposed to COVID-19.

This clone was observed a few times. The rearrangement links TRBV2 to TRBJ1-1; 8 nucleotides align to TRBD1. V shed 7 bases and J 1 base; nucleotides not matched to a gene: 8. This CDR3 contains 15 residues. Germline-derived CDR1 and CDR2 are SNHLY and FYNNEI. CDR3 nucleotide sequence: TGTGCCAGCAAGAGAGTTACAGGGGGGAACACTGAAGCTTTCTTT. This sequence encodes CASKRVTGGNTEAFF.

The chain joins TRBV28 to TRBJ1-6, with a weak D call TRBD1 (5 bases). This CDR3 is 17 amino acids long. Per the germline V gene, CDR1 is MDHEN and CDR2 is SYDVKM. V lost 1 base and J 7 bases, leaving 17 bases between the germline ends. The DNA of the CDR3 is TGTGCCAGCAGTTTATCGCGGATAGGGGCGGAGAATTCACCCCTCCACTTT. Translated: CASSLSRIGAENSPLHF.

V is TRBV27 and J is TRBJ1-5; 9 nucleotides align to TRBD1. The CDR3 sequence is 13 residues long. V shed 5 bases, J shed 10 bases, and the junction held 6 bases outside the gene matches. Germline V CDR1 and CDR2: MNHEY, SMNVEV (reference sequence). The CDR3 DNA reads TGTGCCAGCAGTCGGGACAGGGCGCTACCCCAGCATTTT. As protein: CASSRDRALPQHF.

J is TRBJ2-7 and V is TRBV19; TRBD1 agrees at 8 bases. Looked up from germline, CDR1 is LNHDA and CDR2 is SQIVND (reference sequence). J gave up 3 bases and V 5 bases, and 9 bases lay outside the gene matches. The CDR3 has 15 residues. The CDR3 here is CASSPGTGSFYEQYF. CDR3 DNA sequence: TGTGCCAGTAGTCCCGGGACAGGATCGTTCTACGAGCAGTACTTC.

This chain's CDR3 is CASSQGLAGTVNEQFF. The CDR3 nucleotides are TGTGCCAGCAGCCAAGGACTAGCGGGAACTGTCAATGAGCAGTTCTTC. The chain carries TRBV3-1 (or the pseudogene TRBV3-2) and TRBJ2-1, with 11 bases matching TRBD2. J was trimmed by 6 bases and V by 1 base; bases with no gene match: 5. CDR1 and CDR2 from the germline V gene are LGHDT and YNNKEL (reference sequence). CDR3 length equals 16 residues.

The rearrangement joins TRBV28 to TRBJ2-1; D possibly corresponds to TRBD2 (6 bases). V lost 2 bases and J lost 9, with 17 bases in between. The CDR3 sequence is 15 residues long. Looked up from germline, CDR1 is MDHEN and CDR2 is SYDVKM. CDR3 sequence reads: CASSLELARGVEQFF. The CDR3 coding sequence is TGTGCCAGCAGTTTAGAACTAGCAAGAGGGGTTGAGCAGTTCTTC. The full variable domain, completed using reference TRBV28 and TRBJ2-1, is DVKVTQSSRYLVKRTGEKVFLECVQDMDHENMFWYRQDPGLGLRLIYFSYDVKMKEKGDIPEGYSVSREKKERFSLILESASTNQTSMYLCASSLELARGVEQFFGPGTRLTVL.

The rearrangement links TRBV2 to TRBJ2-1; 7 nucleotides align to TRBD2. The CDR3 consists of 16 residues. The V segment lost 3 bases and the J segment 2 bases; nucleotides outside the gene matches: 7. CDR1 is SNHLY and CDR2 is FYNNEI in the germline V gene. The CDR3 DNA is TGTGCCAGCAGTGATGGCGGGAGCGTACCCTACAATGAGCAGTTCTTC. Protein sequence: CASSDGGSVPYNEQFF. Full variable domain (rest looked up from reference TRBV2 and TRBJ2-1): EPEVTQTPSHQVTQMGQEVILRCVPISNHLYFYWYRQILGQKVEFLVSFYNNEISEKSEIFDDQFSVERPDGSNFTLKIRSTKLEDSAMYFCASSDGGSVPYNEQFFGPGTRLTVL.

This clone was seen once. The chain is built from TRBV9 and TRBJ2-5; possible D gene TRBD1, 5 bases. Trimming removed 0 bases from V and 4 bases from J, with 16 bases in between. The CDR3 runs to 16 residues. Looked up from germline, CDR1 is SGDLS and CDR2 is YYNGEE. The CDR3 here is CASSVGSGSLRETQYF. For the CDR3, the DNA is TGTGCCAGCAGCGTAGGCTCAGGGTCGTTGAGAGAGACCCAGTACTTC. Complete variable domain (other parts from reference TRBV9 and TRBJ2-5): DSGVTQTPKHLITATGQRVTLRCSPRSGDLSVYWYQQSLDQGLQFLIQYYNGEERAKGNILERFSAQQFPDLHSELNLSSLELGDSALYFCASSVGSGSLRETQYFGPGTRLLVL.

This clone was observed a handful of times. The CDR3 loop is CASSSFIDWGGSPLHF. CDR3 bases: TGTGCCAGCAGCTCCTTTATTGACTGGGGAGGTTCACCCCTCCACTTT. The rearrangement uses TRBV7-8 and TRBJ1-6; D uncertain. CDR3 length: 16 amino acids. Germline V gene lookup returns CDR1 SGHVS and CDR2 FQNEAQ. Trimming shortened V by 4 bases and J by 9 bases, and 19 bases separated the two germline ends.

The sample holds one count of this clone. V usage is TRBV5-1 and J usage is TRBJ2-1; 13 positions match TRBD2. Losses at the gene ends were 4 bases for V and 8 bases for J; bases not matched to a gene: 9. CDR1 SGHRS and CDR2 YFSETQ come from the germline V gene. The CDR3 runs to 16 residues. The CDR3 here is CASSPTSGRAVDEQFF. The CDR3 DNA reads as TGCGCCAGCAGCCCAACTAGCGGGAGGGCCGTAGATGAGCAGTTCTTC.

The CDR3 nucleotides read TGTGCCAGCATGTCTAAGACTTTCACCTACGAGCAGTACTTC. This translates into CASMSKTFTYEQYF. V usage is TRBV28 and J usage is TRBJ2-7; D ambiguous. V gave up 7 bases and J gave up 2 bases, with 15 bases separating them. The CDR3 extends over 14 amino acids. The V gene's germline CDR1 is MDHEN and CDR2 SYDVKM. Full variable domain (remainder filled in from reference TRBV28 and TRBJ2-7): DVKVTQSSRYLVKRTGEKVFLECVQDMDHENMFWYRQDPGLGLRLIYFSYDVKMKEKGDIPEGYSVSREKKERFSLILESASTNQTSMYLCASMSKTFTYEQYFGPGTRLTVT.

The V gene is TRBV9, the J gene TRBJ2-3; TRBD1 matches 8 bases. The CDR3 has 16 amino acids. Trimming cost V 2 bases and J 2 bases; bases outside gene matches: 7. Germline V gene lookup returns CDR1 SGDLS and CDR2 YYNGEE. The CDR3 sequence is CASSVGDRTPTDTQYF. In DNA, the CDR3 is TGTGCCAGCAGCGTGGGGGACAGGACCCCCACAGATACGCAGTATTTT.

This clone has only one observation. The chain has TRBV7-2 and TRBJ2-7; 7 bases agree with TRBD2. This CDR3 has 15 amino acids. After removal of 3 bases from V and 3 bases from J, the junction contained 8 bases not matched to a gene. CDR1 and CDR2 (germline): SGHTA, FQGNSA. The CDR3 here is CASSFSWASGYEQYF. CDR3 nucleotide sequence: TGTGCCAGCAGCTTCTCTTGGGCTAGCGGCTACGAGCAGTACTTC.

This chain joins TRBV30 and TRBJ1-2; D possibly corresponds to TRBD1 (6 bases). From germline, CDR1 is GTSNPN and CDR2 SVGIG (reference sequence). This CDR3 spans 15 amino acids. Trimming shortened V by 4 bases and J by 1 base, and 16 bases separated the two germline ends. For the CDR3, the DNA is TGTGCCTGGAAGGGGGGGAACGGGGTTAACTATGGCTACACCTTC. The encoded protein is CAWKGGNGVNYGYTF. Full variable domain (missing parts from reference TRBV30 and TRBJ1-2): SQTIHQWPATLVQPVGSPLSLECTVEGTSNPNLYWYRQAAGRGLQLLFYSVGIGQISSEVPQNLSASRPQDRQFILSSKKLLLSDSGFYLCAWKGGNGVNYGYTFGSGTRLTVV.

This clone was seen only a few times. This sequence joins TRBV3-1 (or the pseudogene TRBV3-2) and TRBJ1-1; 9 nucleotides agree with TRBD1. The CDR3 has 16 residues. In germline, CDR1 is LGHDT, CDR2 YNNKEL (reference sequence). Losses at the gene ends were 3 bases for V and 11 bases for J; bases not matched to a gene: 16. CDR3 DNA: TGTGCCAGCAGCCAGCAGAAATGGGACAGGGTATATCGCGCTTTCTTT. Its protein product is CASSQQKWDRVYRAFF.